Each of the 20 T cell receptor beta chains below was sequenced from the same sample in a study of cytomegalovirus exposure and HLA in healthy donors. TCRdb's table, derived via immunoSEQ multiplex PCR, lists solely in-frame clones and lacks some. Of fewer than 200,000 clones in the sample, about 83% were seen once. Sequenced input: PBMCs. The origin of the receptors is a woman in her thirties in good health and CMV-seronegative.

A single count supports this clone. V usage is TRBV19 and J usage is TRBJ2-5; 9 bases align to TRBD1. There are 14 residues in the CDR3. CDR1 is LNHDA and CDR2 is SQIVND in the germline V gene (reference sequence). The trim removed 3 bases at V and 11 bases at J, leaving 10 bases unmatched. The CDR3 DNA reads TGTGCCAGTAGTATTACAGGACAGGGGTCTTCACAGTACTTC. Its protein is CASSITGQGSSQYF.

The rearrangement uses TRBV6-6 and TRBJ1-3, with 10 positions matching TRBD1. Germline V gene sequence: CDR1 MNHNY, CDR2 SVGAGI (reference sequence). Trimming took 2 bases from V and 6 from J; bases not matched to a gene: 4. This CDR3 comprises 15 residues. The CDR3 spells CASSYDRGLENTIYF. The DNA of the CDR3 is TGTGCCAGCAGTTACGACAGGGGGCTTGAAAACACCATATATTTT.

The CDR3 DNA reads TGTGCCAGCATTGGGGGGGCTAGCACAGATACGCAGTATTTT. Its translation: CASIGGASTDTQYF. V is TRBV28 and J is TRBJ2-3, with D possibly TRBD2 on 7 matching bases. CDR1 is MDHEN, CDR2 SYDVKM, per germline. Trimming cost V 7 bases and J 0 bases, with 11 bases left between them. This CDR3 is built from 14 residues.

The rearrangement joins TRBV6-6 to TRBJ2-5, with D possibly being TRBD2 (6 bases). CDR1 is MNHNY and CDR2 is SVGAGI in the germline V gene (reference sequence). Trimming took off 2 bases at V and 2 bases at J, with 12 bases between the two ends. The CDR3 covers 15 residues. The CDR3 nucleotides read TGTGCCAGCAGTTACGGAGGGGCCACGCAAGAGACCCAGTACTTC. Its protein is CASSYGGATQETQYF.

The chain recombines TRBV27 with TRBJ1-1, with D tentatively TRBD1 (6 bases). Germline V gene lookup returns CDR1 MNHEY and CDR2 SMNVEV (reference sequence). The CDR3 has 14 amino acids. Deletions cut 3 bases from V and 1 base from J, with 9 bases between. This CDR3 is CASSLTGWNTEAFF. DNA for the CDR3: TGTGCCAGCAGTTTGACAGGATGGAACACTGAAGCTTTCTTT.

The chain combines TRBV10-3 with TRBJ2-7, with 9 bases identical to TRBD2. With V trimmed by 0 bases and J by 0 bases, 3 bases remained unmatched. CDR3 length equals 16 residues. CDR1 is ENHRY, CDR2 SYGVKD, per germline. CDR3 sequence (DNA): TGTGCCATCAGTGAGTCGCGGGGGGGCGCCTCCTACGAGCAGTACTTC. Its protein product is CAISESRGGASYEQYF.

This chain connects TRBV12-2 to TRBJ2-1; TRBD1 was called by the table and not checked on the DNA. TRBV12-2 is annotated as a pseudogene. CDR3 size: 14 residues. CDR3 residues: CASRLDRFHGEQFF. In DNA form, the CDR3 reads TGTGCAAGTCGCTTAGACAGGTTCCACGGTGAGCAGTTCTTC.

This clone has just one count. This sequence joins TRBV6-5 and TRBJ1-1; possibly TRBD1 for D (6 bases). Germline V gives CDR1 MNHEY, CDR2 SVGAGI. The V and J ends lost 6 bases and 10 bases respectively, with 21 bases between them. This CDR3 has 14 amino acids. CDR3 protein: CASRTLLTGNGAFF. The CDR3 DNA sequence: TGTGCCAGCAGAACTTTGCTCACAGGGAACGGAGCTTTCTTT.

The chain combines TRBV30 with TRBJ2-3, with 16 bases identical to TRBD2. V trimming: 3 bases; J trimming: 9 bases; junction bases outside the gene matches: 6. Germline V lookup: CDR1 GTSNPN, CDR2 SVGIG (reference sequence). The CDR3 has 15 amino acids. CDR3 protein: CAWRGTSGGALTQYF. The CDR3 nucleotides read TGTGCCTGGAGAGGGACTAGCGGGGGGGCTTTAACGCAGTATTTT.

This chain joins TRBV6-5 and TRBJ1-1; D gene ambiguous. CDR3 length equals 14 residues. Germline V gene data show CDR1 as MNHEY and CDR2 as SVGAGI. V was clipped by 5 bases and J by 5 bases, with 15 bases between them. The CDR3 here is CASSTTTIGTEAFF. The DNA for the CDR3 is TGTGCCAGCAGTACCACAACTATTGGGACTGAAGCTTTCTTT.

The V gene is TRBV6-1, the J gene TRBJ1-6; D may be TRBD1 (5 bases). V was clipped by 3 bases and J by 4 bases, with 16 bases between them. CDR3 length: 17 residues. Germline V gene data show CDR1 as MNHNS and CDR2 as SASEGT. The CDR3 sequence is CASSDVGFRGYNSPLHF. The CDR3 bases are TGTGCCAGCAGTGACGTCGGGTTTAGGGGATATAATTCACCCCTCCACTTT.

The CDR3 is CASSPDSHNEKLFF. The CDR3 DNA sequence: TGTGCCAGCAGCCCGGACAGCCATAATGAAAAACTGTTTTTT. The chain carries TRBV7-8 and TRBJ1-4; perhaps TRBD1 as D (6 bases). This CDR3 has 14 amino acids. V was pared by 5 bases and J by 4 bases, with 11 bases between. The germline V gene has CDR1 SGHVS and CDR2 FQNEAQ.

The chain has TRBV10-2 and TRBJ1-2; no reliable D call. The CDR3 sequence is 11 residues long. The germline V gene encodes CDR1 WSHSY and CDR2 SAAADI. Trimming removed 3 bases from V and 13 bases from J, with 12 bases in between. CDR3: CASSDRVVLTF. The CDR3 DNA reads as TGCGCCAGCAGTGACCGGGTGGTTCTCACCTTC.

This sequence joins TRBV9 and TRBJ2-7, with D possibly matching TRBD2 (6 bases). The CDR3 runs 15 residues. Trimming removed 4 bases from V and 8 bases from J, with 22 bases in between. The germline gives CDR1 SGDLS, CDR2 YYNGEE. In nucleotides, the CDR3 is TGTGCCAGCAGCTCACTCGGGACCCCGGGGGTCCAGCAGTACTTC. Translated, it gives CASSSLGTPGVQQYF.

The rearrangement links TRBV6-5 to TRBJ2-1; D gene unclear. V was trimmed by 3 bases and J by 7 bases, leaving 10 bases between them. Germline assignment: CDR1 MNHEY and CDR2 SVGAGI. This CDR3 region has 13 residues. CDR3 coding DNA: TGTGCCAGCAGTTATGGAGTTGTAAATGAGCAGTTCTTC. It translates to CASSYGVVNEQFF.

Of note for this clone: The same CDR3 arises from other DNA sequences in this sample as well. The V gene is TRBV4-1, the J gene TRBJ2-7, with 12 nucleotides matching TRBD2. V shed 6 bases, J shed 6 bases, and the junction held 6 bases outside the gene matches. The CDR3 is 14 residues long. Germline CDR1 and CDR2: MGHRA and YSYEKL. The CDR3 protein is CASSYGLAGTEQYF. CDR3 sequence (DNA): TGCGCCAGCAGTTACGGACTAGCGGGGACCGAGCAGTACTTC.

V and J are TRBV6-6 and TRBJ1-1; unclear D gene. V was pared by 0 bases and J by 8 bases, with 16 bases between. Per the germline V gene, CDR1 is MNHNY and CDR2 is SVGAGI (reference sequence). The CDR3 sequence is 15 residues long. This CDR3 is CASSYSTRRSREAFF. As DNA, the CDR3 is TGTGCCAGCAGTTACTCGACAAGAAGATCCAGAGAAGCTTTCTTT.

The chain carries TRBV14 and TRBJ2-7, with 7 bases that match TRBD1. Germline trimming cut 2 bases from V and 2 bases from J; bases unmatched to any gene: 9. Germline loops: CDR1 SGHDN, CDR2 FVKESK. CDR3 length: 16 amino acids. This chain's CDR3 is CASSQRDGTETYEQYF. Here the CDR3 DNA reads TGTGCCAGCAGCCAACGTGACGGGACAGAGACCTACGAGCAGTACTTC. Supplemented by reference TRBV14 and TRBJ2-7, the full variable domain reads EAGVTQFPSHSVIEKGQTVTLRCDPISGHDNLYWYRRVMGKEIKFLLHFVKESKQDESGMPNNRFLAERTGGTYSTLKVQPAELEDSGVYFCASSQRDGTETYEQYFGPGTRLTVT.

This clone was recorded a few times. The J gene is TRBJ1-2, the V gene TRBV5-4; TRBD1 agrees at 7 bases. Germline values: CDR1 SGHNT, CDR2 YYREEE (reference sequence). This CDR3 has 15 residues. J was trimmed by 6 bases and V by 4 bases; bases with no gene match: 12. CDR3 sequence reads: CASSEGALDLNGYTF. CDR3 nucleotides: TGTGCCAGCAGCGAGGGGGCCCTTGACTTGAATGGCTACACCTTC. Based on the CDR3 plus reference TRBV5-4 and TRBJ1-2, the full variable domain is ETGVTQSPTHLIKTRGQQVTLRCSSQSGHNTVSWYQQALGQGPQFIFQYYREEENGRGNFPPRFSGLQFPNYSSELNVNALELDDSALYLCASSEGALDLNGYTFGSGTRLTVV.

This clone was detected a few times. The chain employs TRBV2 and TRBJ1-2; unclear D gene. V lost 3 bases, J lost 8 bases, and 16 bases lay in between. CDR3 size: 14 residues. Germline V gene sequence: CDR1 SNHLY, CDR2 FYNNEI. The chain's CDR3 is CASSDRGTPRGYTF. CDR3 in DNA: TGTGCCAGCAGTGATCGGGGAACGCCCCGGGGCTACACCTTC.